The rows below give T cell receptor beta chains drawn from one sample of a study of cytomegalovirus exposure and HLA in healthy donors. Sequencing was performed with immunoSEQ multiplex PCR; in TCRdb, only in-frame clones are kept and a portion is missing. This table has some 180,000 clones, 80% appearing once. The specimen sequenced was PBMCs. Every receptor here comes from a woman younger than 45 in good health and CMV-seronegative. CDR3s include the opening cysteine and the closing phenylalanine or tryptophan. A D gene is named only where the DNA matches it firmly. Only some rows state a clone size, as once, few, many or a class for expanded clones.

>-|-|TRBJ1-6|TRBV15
TGTGCCACCAGCCGGGAGAATTCACCCCTCCACTTT
CATSRENSPLHF
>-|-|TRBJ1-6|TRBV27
TGTGCCAGCAGTAAAACATACACCAATAATTCACCCCTCCACTTT
CASSKTYTNNSPLHF
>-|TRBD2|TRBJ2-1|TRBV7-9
TGTGCCAGCAGCTTTTCAACAGGCGGGGGGCAGTTCTTC
CASSFSTGGGQFF
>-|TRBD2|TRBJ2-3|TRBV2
TGTGCCAGCAGCTCGGGAGGAGGGGCGGGACCAGGAGATACGCAGTATTTT
CASSSGGGAGPGDTQYF
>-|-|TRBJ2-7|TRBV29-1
TGCAGCGTTCGCGTTTCCTACGAGCAGTACTTC
CSVRVSYEQYF
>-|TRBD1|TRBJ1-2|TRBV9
TGTGCCAGCAGCGGGACAGGGGAACGGGCTAACTATGGCTACACCTTC
CASSGTGERANYGYTF
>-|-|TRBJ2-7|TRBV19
TGTGCCAGTACGGGAAGGGACTCCTACGAGCAGTACTTC
CASTGRDSYEQYF
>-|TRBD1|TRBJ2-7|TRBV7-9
TGTGCCAGCAGCTCCTCTTTGAGGACAGGGGGTTACGAGCAGTACTTC
CASSSSLRTGGYEQYF
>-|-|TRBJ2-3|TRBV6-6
TGTGCCAGCAGTTACGGTGGGGAGAGCGCAGATACGCAGTATTTT
CASSYGGESADTQYF
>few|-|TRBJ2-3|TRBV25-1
TGTGCCAGCAGGCAAGCTAGCCTGGTCCCAGATACGCAGTATTTT
CASRQASLVPDTQYF
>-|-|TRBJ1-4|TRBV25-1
TGTGCCAGCAGTGAATACGCAGGGGTCACAACTAATGAAAAACTGTTTTTT
CASSEYAGVTTNEKLFF
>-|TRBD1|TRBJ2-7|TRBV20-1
TGCAGTGCTAGGGGACAGGGTCAGTACTTC
CSARGQGQYF
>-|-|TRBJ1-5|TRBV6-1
TGTGCCAGCAGTGACCTACAGGGCAATCAGCCCCAGCATTTT
CASSDLQGNQPQHF
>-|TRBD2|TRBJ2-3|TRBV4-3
TGCGCCAGCAGCCAAGAGAATAGCGGGGGAGGAGATACGCAGTATTTT
CASSQENSGGGDTQYF
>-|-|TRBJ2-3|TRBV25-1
TGTGCCAGCAGTGACGACGGGGTTGGAGGAGATACGCAGTATTTT
CASSDDGVGGDTQYF
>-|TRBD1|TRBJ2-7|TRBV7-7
TGTGCCAGCAGCTGGGCTCCGGGACAGGGCCACGAGCAGTACTTC
CASSWAPGQGHEQYF
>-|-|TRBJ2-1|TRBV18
TGTGCCAGCTCACGGGACTCCTTAACCGATGAGCAGTTCTTC
CASSRDSLTDEQFF
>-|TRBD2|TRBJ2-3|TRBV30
TGTGCCTGGAGTGTAGGGACTAGCGGGGGCCCGGGCATGGCGCAGTATTTT
CAWSVGTSGGPGMAQYF
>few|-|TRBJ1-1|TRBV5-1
TGCGCCAGCAGCGAGACAGTCATGAACACTGAAGCTTTCTTT
CASSETVMNTEAFF
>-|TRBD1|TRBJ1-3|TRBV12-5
TGTGCTAGTGGTTCTCGTAGACCGGGACAGGGATCTGGAAACACCATATATTTT
CASGSRRPGQGSGNTIYF
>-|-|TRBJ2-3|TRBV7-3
TGTGCCAGCAGCCCCTCCGGAGCGGCGGATACGCAGTATTTT
CASSPSGAADTQYF
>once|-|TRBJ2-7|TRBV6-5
TGTGCCAGCAGTTACTGGGACATAAGTTTTCGCTACGAGCAGTACTTC
CASSYWDISFRYEQYF
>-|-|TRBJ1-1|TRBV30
TGTGCCTGTACAGGGAATTGGGACACTGAAGCTTTCTTT
CACTGNWDTEAFF
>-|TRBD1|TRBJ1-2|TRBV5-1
TGCGCCAGCAGCTGGGGGACAGGGGTAGACTATGGCTACACCTTC
CASSWGTGVDYGYTF
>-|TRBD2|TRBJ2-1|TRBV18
TGTGCCAGCTCACCCAGACTAGCGGGGGGGACGAGTGAGCAGTTCTTC
CASSPRLAGGTSEQFF
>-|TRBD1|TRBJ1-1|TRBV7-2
TGTGCCAGCAGCTTGAGGGGGCGCGACACTGAAGCTTTCTTT
CASSLRGRDTEAFF
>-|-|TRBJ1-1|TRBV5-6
TGTGCCAGCAGCATCAGGGTGAACACTGAAGCTTTCTTT
CASSIRVNTEAFF
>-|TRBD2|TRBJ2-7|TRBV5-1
TGCGCCAGCAGCTTGATCACCGGGACTAGTGCGTACGAGCAGTACTTC
CASSLITGTSAYEQYF
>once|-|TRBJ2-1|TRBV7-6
TGTGCCAGCAGCCCTTCTCCCGGACAGAGCTCCTACAATGAGCAGTTCTTC
CASSPSPGQSSYNEQFF
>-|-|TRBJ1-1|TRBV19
TGTGCCAGTACCAAAAACAGGGAGATGCAGGCTGAAGCTTTCTTT
CASTKNREMQAEAFF
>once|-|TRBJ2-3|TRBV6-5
TGTGCCAGCAGTTACTCAAGCCAGGTCACAGATACGCAGTATTTT
CASSYSSQVTDTQYF
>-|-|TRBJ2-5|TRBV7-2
TGTGCCAGCAGCTTAGGCCCTGTGGGGCGCATTCGAGAGACCCAGTACTTC
CASSLGPVGRIRETQYF
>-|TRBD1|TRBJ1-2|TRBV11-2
TGTGCCAGCAGCTTTCTTGCCGGGACAGGGGAAGGCTACACCTTC
CASSFLAGTGEGYTF
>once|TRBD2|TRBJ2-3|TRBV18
TGTGCCAGCTCACCACCCTACCTAGCGGGGGCAAGCACAGATACGCAGTATTTT
CASSPPYLAGASTDTQYF
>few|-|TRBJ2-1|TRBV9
TGTGCCAGCAGCGTCCGGGGGAGCTCCTACAATGAGCAGTTCTTC
CASSVRGSSYNEQFF
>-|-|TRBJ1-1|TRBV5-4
TGTGCCAGCAGCTTGGATCGTCGGGTGAACACTGAAGCTTTCTTT
CASSLDRRVNTEAFF
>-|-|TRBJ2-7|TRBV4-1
TGCGCCAGCAGCCAACGAGGCGACGAGCAGTACTTC
CASSQRGDEQYF
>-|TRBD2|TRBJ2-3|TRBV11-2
TGTGCCAGCAGCTTAGCTTGGACTAGCGGGGGGCGTCGCACAGATACGCAGTATTTT
CASSLAWTSGGRRTDTQYF
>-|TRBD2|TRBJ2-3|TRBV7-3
TGTGCCAGCAGCTCCGGGACTAGCGGGGGCACAGATACGCAGTATTTT
CASSSGTSGGTDTQYF
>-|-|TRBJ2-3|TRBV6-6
TGTGCCAGCTTCGAGCGACCCCTAATATTGGGAGATACGCAGTATTTT
CASFERPLILGDTQYF
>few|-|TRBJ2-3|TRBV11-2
TGTGCCAGCAGCTTAGTTCCCAGGGGCTTAGATACGCAGTATTTT
CASSLVPRGLDTQYF
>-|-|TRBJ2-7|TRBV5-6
TGTGCCAGCAGCTTGGGCCCTGAGATATACGAGCAGTACTTC
CASSLGPEIYEQYF